This TCR beta chain was identified during a study of cytomegalovirus exposure and HLA in healthy donors. Study as a whole: Falling in the Caucasian-associated ancestry cluster were roughly 80% of around 370 genotyped donors.

This clone was recorded once. CDR1 is MNHEY and CDR2 is SVGAGI in the germline V gene. This CDR3 has 15 residues. V lost 0 bases and J 6 bases, leaving 15 bases between the germline ends. With 60 Vbeta and 13 Jbeta primers, the PCR was carried out. The assay was immunoSEQ multiplex PCR, and TCRdb's table has in-frame clones only and misses some. Found here are 150,000 to 200,000 clones, 85% of them singletons; the top ten hold 1%. Specimen: PBMCs. The chain combines TRBV6-5 with TRBJ2-7; D might be TRBD2 (7 bases). The clonotype was recovered from a boy younger than 10 in good health and CMV-seronegative. The CDR3 reads CASSYSGGGPPEQYF. CDR3 in DNA: TGTGCCAGCAGTTACTCAGGGGGAGGGCCCCCCGAGCAGTACTTC.